The T cell receptor (beta chain) under discussion was sequenced for a study of CD4 T cell repertoires in COVID-19. The overall study: CFSE-low cells expanded 10 days with IL-2, then restimulated with other coronavirus spikes. Broader study findings: SARS-CoV and/or HKU1 spike cultures shared between 7 and 25% of SARS-CoV-2 clonotypes.

As concerns this clone: Its cognate antigen is unknown.

Here immunoSEQ multiplex PCR was the method, and the copy in TCRdb shows in-frame clones only, minus some. Seen here are 65,000 to 95,000 clones, about four fifths observed once, and the top ten hold roughly 0.5%. The CDR3 loop spans 13 amino acids. Trimming took off 8 bases at V and 4 bases at J, with 12 bases between the two ends. Germline V CDR1 and CDR2: MNHEY, SVGAGI. The TCR was taken from a human donor who had COVID-19. This sequence joins TRBV6-5 and TRBJ1-5; TRBD1 is a possible D gene (6 bases). The source was CD4+ T cells from peripheral blood, collected after recovery from COVID-19. The CDR3 nucleotides read TGTGCCAGCCAACAGGGTACGAATCAGCCCCAGCATTTT. Translating gives CASQQGTNQPQHF.